These 29 T cell receptor beta chains share one sample of origin, sequenced in a study of vaccination and CD4 T cells after COVID-19. With the Oncomine TCR Beta short-read assay, DNA from cultured CD4+ T cells was sequenced. TCRdb passed the PCR reads through MiXCR, listing each CDR3 protein once. The sample holds nearly 25,000 distinct CDR3 sequences, 30% seen once. Time point: late sampling 161 to 241 days after vaccination in three convalescent patients. Documented treatment: approximately 9-day PBMC culture with coronavirus spike peptide pools or control peptides (ViraFEST assay). Their target antigens are unknown. The sequencing used CD4+ T cells from blood, cultured in vitro, collected about 7 months after SARS-CoV-2 vaccination. Every receptor here comes from a human donor who had recovered from COVID-19.

This clonotype was counted only a few times. This chain links TRBV4-2 with TRBJ2-3; TRBD2 aligns across 13 bases. There are 16 residues in the CDR3. V was pared by 3 bases and J by 3 bases, with 3 bases of the junction left unmatched. Germline-derived CDR1 and CDR2 are LGHNA and YNFKEQ. CDR3 bases: TGTGCCAGCAGCCAGGGACTAGCGGGAAGTACAGATACGCAGTATTTT. Its translation: CASSQGLAGSTDTQYF.

This chain's CDR3 is CASTPQVESIDEQFF. The CDR3 DNA reads TGTGCCAGCACCCCCCAAGTGGAGAGTATTGATGAGCAGTTCTTC. The chain employs TRBV6-1 and TRBJ2-1; D is ambiguous. This CDR3 spans 15 amino acids. In germline, CDR1 is MNHNS, CDR2 SASEGT. V lost 7 bases and J lost 8, with 21 bases in between.

This clonotype was recorded a few times. V and J are TRBV7-6 and TRBJ2-2, with 9 bases aligning to TRBD1. The CDR3 is 17 residues long. With V trimmed by 5 bases and J by 2 bases, 9 bases remained unmatched. The germline V gene encodes CDR1 SGHVS and CDR2 FNYEAQ. Written as DNA, the CDR3 is TGTGCCAGCAGCCTGCCGACAGGGGGACTAAACACCGGGGAGCTGTTTTTT. This translates into CASSLPTGGLNTGELFF.

The CDR3 sequence: CASSQSTGTGGEAFF. In DNA, the CDR3 is TGCGCCAGCAGCCAAAGTACAGGAACAGGCGGAGAAGCTTTCTTT. The V and J genes are TRBV4-1 and TRBJ1-1, with D possibly matching TRBD1 (5 bases). The CDR3 length is 15 residues. Trimming shortened V by 2 bases and J by 8 bases, and 18 bases separated the two germline ends. Germline CDR1 reads MGHRA; CDR2 reads YSYEKL.

The rearrangement joins TRBV20-1 to TRBJ2-3, with 7 bases matching TRBD1. The CDR3 runs 14 residues. Germline V lookup: CDR1 DFQATT, CDR2 SNEGSKA (reference sequence). V shed 5 bases, J shed 2 bases, and the junction held 7 bases outside the gene matches. CDR3: CSAGTGDTTDTQYF. The CDR3 nucleotides are TGCAGTGCTGGTACAGGGGACACCACAGATACGCAGTATTTT.

This clonotype was seen a handful of times. This chain links TRBV20-1 with TRBJ2-7, with 7 bases matching TRBD1. Losses at the gene ends were 6 bases for V and 0 bases for J; bases not matched to a gene: 14. Germline-derived CDR1 and CDR2 are DFQATT and SNEGSKA (reference sequence). This CDR3 region has 16 residues. CDR3 coding DNA: TGCAGTGCGCCGGGACAGAGAAACATAAGCTCCTACGAGCAGTACTTC. It specifies CSAPGQRNISSYEQYF.

This clonotype appeared a few times. V usage is TRBV20-1 and J usage is TRBJ2-1; 8 bases agree with TRBD2. CDR3 length: 15 residues. Germline V lookup: CDR1 DFQATT, CDR2 SNEGSKA (reference sequence). After removal of 6 bases from V and 1 base from J, the junction contained 8 bases not matched to a gene. The CDR3 loop is CSAPLAGRSYNEQFF. In DNA form, the CDR3 reads TGCAGTGCGCCCTTAGCGGGAAGGTCCTACAATGAGCAGTTCTTC.

The rearrangement uses TRBV5-1 and TRBJ1-5; D gene ambiguous. V lost 4 bases to trimming and J lost 5 bases, with 10 bases between them. The V gene's germline CDR1 is SGHRS and CDR2 YFSETQ. This CDR3 has 13 amino acids. In DNA form, the CDR3 reads TGCGCCAGCAGCGGACGACCGGATCAGCCCCAGCATTTT. Translated: CASSGRPDQPQHF.

The V call is TRBV19, the J call TRBJ1-5; D ambiguous. The CDR3 loop spans 15 amino acids. The germline V gene encodes CDR1 LNHDA and CDR2 SQIVND (reference sequence). V was pared by 3 bases and J by 1 base, with 10 bases between. The DNA of the CDR3 is TGTGCCAGTAGTATGGAGACGGTAAGCAATCAGCCCCAGCATTTT. Translation: CASSMETVSNQPQHF.

V usage is TRBV20-1 and J usage is TRBJ2-7; D perhaps matches TRBD2 (6 bases). Germline CDR1 and CDR2: DFQATT and SNEGSKA (reference sequence). V lost 6 bases and J lost 2, with 17 bases in between. This CDR3 spans 14 amino acids. CDR3 amino acids: CSANPGGGTYEQYF. The CDR3 DNA reads as TGCAGTGCCAATCCCGGAGGAGGGACCTACGAGCAGTACTTC.

The chain has TRBV4-1 and TRBJ2-7; D unresolved. This CDR3 has 14 amino acids. Per germline, CDR1 MGHRA and CDR2 YSYEKL. V lost 2 bases and J 1 base, leaving 9 bases between the germline ends. DNA of the CDR3: TGCGCCAGCAGCCAACGTGTGGCGTCCTACGAGCAGTACTTC. This sequence encodes CASSQRVASYEQYF.

This clonotype was seen a few times. V usage is TRBV28 and J usage is TRBJ2-7; the match to TRBD2 covers 9 bases. In germline, CDR1 is MDHEN, CDR2 SYDVKM. The CDR3 is 15 residues long. J was trimmed by 0 bases and V by 2 bases; bases with no gene match: 2. The CDR3 DNA reads TGTGCCAGCAGTTTAACTAGCGGGTACTCCTACGAGCAGTACTTC. It encodes CASSLTSGYSYEQYF.

This sequence joins TRBV10-3 and TRBJ2-7; D is uncertain. The CDR3 has 12 residues. The ends were cut back, 7 bases at V and 3 bases at J, with 10 bases in the middle. Germline V gene lookup returns CDR1 ENHRY and CDR2 SYGVKD. The CDR3 is CAIKAGNYEQYF. The CDR3 region has the DNA TGTGCCATCAAGGCAGGTAACTACGAGCAGTACTTC.

The chain carries TRBV6-5 and TRBJ2-7; D tentatively fits TRBD1 or TRBD2 (5 bases each). The CDR3 covers 16 residues. Trimming took off 0 bases at V and 6 bases at J, with 18 bases between the two ends. The germline V gene encodes CDR1 MNHEY and CDR2 SVGAGI. The CDR3 DNA reads TGTGCCAGCAGTTACTCGGGGCCAGCCCGGGGCGGCGAGCAGTACTTC. This gives the protein CASSYSGPARGGEQYF.

This clonotype occurred a few times. The chain joins TRBV24-1 to TRBJ2-1; the match to TRBD2 covers 12 bases. From germline, CDR1 is KGHDR and CDR2 SFDVKD. The CDR3 loop spans 16 amino acids. Trimming removed 3 bases from V and 8 bases from J; junction bases left unmatched: 7. CDR3 amino acids: CATSDTLAGGFHEQFF. CDR3 bases: TGTGCCACCAGTGATACACTAGCGGGAGGTTTCCATGAGCAGTTCTTC.

This chain connects TRBV10-2 to TRBJ2-7; the match to TRBD1 covers 9 bases. The CDR3 has 14 residues. CDR1 WSHSY and CDR2 SAAADI come from the germline V gene. V was pared by 8 bases and J by 1 base, with 6 bases of the junction left unmatched. CDR3 residues: CASYPGQGSYEQYF. CDR3 nucleotides: TGCGCCAGCTACCCGGGACAGGGATCCTACGAGCAGTACTTC.

This chain links TRBV19 with TRBJ2-3, with D hard to call. This CDR3 has 14 residues. From germline, CDR1 is LNHDA and CDR2 SQIVND (reference sequence). V lost 7 bases to trimming and J lost 0 bases, with 11 bases between them. Here the CDR3 reads CASNPGSSTDTQYF. CDR3 DNA sequence: TGTGCCAGTAACCCCGGTTCTAGCACAGATACGCAGTATTTT.

The V gene is TRBV6-1, the J gene TRBJ1-5; the D gene is possibly TRBD1 (5 bases). This CDR3 is 15 amino acids long. Germline assignment: CDR1 MNHNS and CDR2 SASEGT. The germline V and J ends were trimmed by 8 bases and 5 bases, with 19 bases remaining between them. The DNA for the CDR3 is TGTGCCAGCGGGGCCAGAAACCCACGGGATCAGCCCCAGCATTTT. Protein sequence: CASGARNPRDQPQHF.

This chain links TRBV6-5 with TRBJ2-7, with 9 bases that match TRBD1. The CDR3 loop spans 15 amino acids. Germline V gene data show CDR1 as MNHEY and CDR2 as SVGAGI. Germline trimming cut 4 bases from V and 3 bases from J; bases unmatched to any gene: 7. The CDR3 region has the DNA TGTGCCAGCAGTTCCGGGACAGGGCCAGACTACGAGCAGTACTTC. It specifies CASSSGTGPDYEQYF.

The rearrangement joins TRBV28 to TRBJ2-7, with 8 positions matching TRBD1. Germline assignment: CDR1 MDHEN and CDR2 SYDVKM. V lost 3 bases to trimming and J lost 4 bases; unmatched junction nucleotides: 5. This CDR3 is built from 14 residues. The DNA of the CDR3 is TGTGCCAGCAGTTTGTCGGGACAGGAGTACGAGCAGTACTTC. Protein product: CASSLSGQEYEQYF.

V is TRBV19 and J is TRBJ2-1; D remains ambiguous. The CDR3 is 11 amino acids. V was pared by 2 bases and J by 7 bases, with 3 bases between. CDR1 and CDR2 (germline): LNHDA, SQIVND (reference sequence). CDR3 DNA: TGTGCCAGTAGTATACTGAATGAGCAGTTCTTC. This codes for CASSILNEQFF.

In its sample, this clonotype was seen a few times. The chain is built from TRBV7-9 and TRBJ2-1; tentative D call: TRBD2 (6 bases). Trimming stripped 3 bases from V and 6 bases from J, with 15 bases between. The CDR3 extends over 15 amino acids. CDR1 is SEHNR, CDR2 FQNEAQ, per germline (reference sequence). The CDR3: CASSLGGPPPNEQFF. Here the CDR3 DNA reads TGTGCCAGCAGCTTGGGGGGACCCCCCCCCAATGAGCAGTTCTTC. Using reference TRBV7-9 and TRBJ2-1 for the parts outside the CDR3, the full variable domain is DTGVSQNPRHKITKRGQNVTFRCDPISEHNRLYWYRQTLGQGPEFLTYFQNEAQLEKSRLLSDRFSAERPKGSFSTLEIQRTEQGDSAMYLCASSLGGPPPNEQFFGPGTRLTVL.

This chain uses TRBV28 with TRBJ2-4; 9 nucleotides match TRBD1. The V gene's germline CDR1 is MDHEN and CDR2 SYDVKM. V shed 7 bases and J 11 bases; nucleotides not matched to a gene: 12. CDR3 size: 14 residues. The CDR3 DNA is TGTGCCAGCAACTACAGGGGGCTCATGGCCCTTCAGTACTTC. Translated: CASNYRGLMALQYF.

This chain uses TRBV5-1 with TRBJ2-5; no clear D gene. V was shortened by 2 bases and J by 4 bases, with 3 bases between the two germline ends. The length of the CDR3 is 11 residues. Germline loops: CDR1 SGHRS, CDR2 YFSETQ. This CDR3 reads CASSFRETQYF. The DNA for the CDR3 is TGCGCCAGCAGCTTCAGAGAGACCCAGTACTTC.

This chain links TRBV20-1 with TRBJ2-7, with 8 positions matching TRBD2. The V gene's germline CDR1 is DFQATT and CDR2 SNEGSKA (reference sequence). The J segment lost 5 bases and the V segment lost 6 bases, leaving 9 bases of the junction unmatched. This CDR3 spans 13 amino acids. CDR3 bases: TGCAGTGCATTGCGGGGGGCCCCCCACGAGCAGTACTTC. Its protein is CSALRGAPHEQYF.

The rearrangement links TRBV7-2 to TRBJ2-1; 9 nucleotides align to TRBD2. CDR3 size: 15 residues. Germline CDR1 and CDR2: SGHTA and FQGNSA. V shed 1 base and J 5 bases; nucleotides not matched to a gene: 3. The CDR3 loop reads CASSLDSGRDNEQFF. CDR3 sequence (DNA): TGTGCCAGCAGCTTAGATAGCGGGAGAGACAATGAGCAGTTCTTC.

By its share, this clonotype is medium-sized. The gene calls are TRBV7-2 and TRBJ1-5; D unresolved. CDR1 and CDR2 (germline): SGHTA, FQGNSA. V was pared by 5 bases and J by 7 bases, with 9 bases between. The length of the CDR3 is 12 residues. CDR3 coding DNA: TGTGCCAGCAGCCCGGTGGGCCAGCCCCAGCATTTT. Its protein product is CASSPVGQPQHF.

The chain joins TRBV20-1 to TRBJ1-1; no reliable D call. V gave up 5 bases and J gave up 4 bases, with 8 bases separating them. This CDR3 contains 11 residues. Germline V gene data show CDR1 as DFQATT and CDR2 as SNEGSKA (reference sequence). CDR3 loop: CSAQWSTEAFF. The CDR3, as DNA: TGCAGTGCTCAATGGAGCACTGAAGCTTTCTTT.

This clonotype appeared a few times. V is TRBV6-2 or TRBV6-3 and J is TRBJ2-5; TRBD1 agrees at 9 bases. V gave up 6 bases and J gave up 3 bases; unmatched junction bases: 8. The length of the CDR3 is 15 residues. Per the germline V gene, CDR1 is MNHEY and CDR2 is SVGEGT. In nucleotides, the CDR3 is TGTGCCAGCAGAATACAGGGGGCTCAGGAAGAGACCCAGTACTTC. Translated, it gives CASRIQGAQEETQYF.